The clone carrying this T cell receptor (beta chain) showed up many times. Antigen unknown. Germline-derived CDR1 and CDR2 are KGHSH and LQKENI. V was shortened by 6 bases and J by 4 bases, with 12 bases between the two germline ends. This CDR3 is 13 amino acids long. This entry is derived from a study of identical twins. Study-level results: In monozygotic twins, models underestimated the sharing of out-of-frame TCR alpha.

MiXCR, run by TCRdb on the 5' RACE reads, gives a single entry per CDR3 protein. The data show roughly 540,000 distinct CDR3 sequences, approximately 22% seen once. These same data were also listed under a study on T cells expressing NK-cell markers. That investigation notes: Uncertainty persisted over the HCMV specificity of expanded NKG2C+ T cell clones.

This clonotype was sampled from a woman younger than 35 in good health. The genes are TRBV18 and TRBJ1-1; the D is unclear. Sequencing was done on a sample of CD4+ T cells sorted from blood. The CDR3 protein is CASSLEGATEAFF. The DNA for the CDR3 is TGTGCCAGCTCCTTGGAGGGAGCCACTGAAGCTTTCTTT.